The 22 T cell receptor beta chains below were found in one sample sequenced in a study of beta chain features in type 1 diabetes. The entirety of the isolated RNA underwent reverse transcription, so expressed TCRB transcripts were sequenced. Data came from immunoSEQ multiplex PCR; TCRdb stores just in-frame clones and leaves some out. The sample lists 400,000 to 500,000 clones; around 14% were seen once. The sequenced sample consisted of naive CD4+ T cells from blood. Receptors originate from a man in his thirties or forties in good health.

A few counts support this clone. Here the CDR3 DNA reads TGTGCCAGTAGTATAGGGGGCGAAAACATTCAGTACTTC. It encodes CASSIGGENIQYF. This chain uses TRBV19 with TRBJ2-4, with D perhaps matching TRBD1 (5 bases). The length of the CDR3 is 13 residues. Trimming pared 1 base from V and 5 bases from J, leaving 6 bases between. Germline CDR1 is LNHDA and CDR2 is SQIVND (reference sequence).

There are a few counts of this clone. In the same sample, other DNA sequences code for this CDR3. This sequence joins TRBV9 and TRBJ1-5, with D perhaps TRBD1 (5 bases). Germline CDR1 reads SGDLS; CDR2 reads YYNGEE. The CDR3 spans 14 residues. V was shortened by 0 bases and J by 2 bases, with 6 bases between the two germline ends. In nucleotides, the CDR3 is TGTGCCAGCAGCGTAGGGGACCGCAATCAGCCCCAGCATTTT. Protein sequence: CASSVGDRNQPQHF.

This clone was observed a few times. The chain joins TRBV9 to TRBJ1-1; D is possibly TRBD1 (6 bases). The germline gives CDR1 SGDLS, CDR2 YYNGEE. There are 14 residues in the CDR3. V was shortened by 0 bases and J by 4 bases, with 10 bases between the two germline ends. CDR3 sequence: CASSVEGGSTEAFF. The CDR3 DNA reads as TGTGCCAGCAGCGTAGAAGGGGGTTCCACTGAAGCTTTCTTT.

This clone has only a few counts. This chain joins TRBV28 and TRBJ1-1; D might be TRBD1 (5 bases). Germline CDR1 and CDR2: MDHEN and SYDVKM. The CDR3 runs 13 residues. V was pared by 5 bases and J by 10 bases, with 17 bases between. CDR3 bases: TGTGCCAGCAGTCTGGGTTTAACAAGGGGAGCTTTCTTT. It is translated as CASSLGLTRGAFF.

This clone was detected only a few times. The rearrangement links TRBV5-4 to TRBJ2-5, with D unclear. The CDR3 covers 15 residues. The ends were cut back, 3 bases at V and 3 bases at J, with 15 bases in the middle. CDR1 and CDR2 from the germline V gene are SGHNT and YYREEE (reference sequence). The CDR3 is CASSSGSRREETQYF. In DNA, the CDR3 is TGTGCCAGCAGCTCGGGCTCCAGGAGAGAAGAGACCCAGTACTTC.

CDR3 DNA sequence: TGTGCCAGCAGCCCTCACAGGGGTAGGTCCGGAAACACCATATATTTT. Its translation is CASSPHRGRSGNTIYF. This chain links TRBV9 with TRBJ1-3; 7 nucleotides match TRBD1. The CDR3 runs to 16 residues. In germline, CDR1 is SGDLS, CDR2 YYNGEE. V was clipped by 4 bases and J by 4 bases; unmatched bases: 11. Complete variable domain (other parts from reference TRBV9 and TRBJ1-3): DSGVTQTPKHLITATGQRVTLRCSPRSGDLSVYWYQQSLDQGLQFLIQYYNGEERAKGNILERFSAQQFPDLHSELNLSSLELGDSALYFCASSPHRGRSGNTIYFGEGSWLTVV.

The CDR3 here is CASSYSIGRFTETQYF. CDR3 sequence (DNA): TGTGCCAGCAGTTACTCGATCGGTAGATTCACGGAGACCCAGTACTTC. V gene TRBV6-5 combines with J gene TRBJ2-5; D remains unclear. The CDR3 covers 16 residues. The V gene lost 0 bases and the J gene lost 5 bases, with 16 bases spanning the gap. Per the germline V gene, CDR1 is MNHEY and CDR2 is SVGAGI.

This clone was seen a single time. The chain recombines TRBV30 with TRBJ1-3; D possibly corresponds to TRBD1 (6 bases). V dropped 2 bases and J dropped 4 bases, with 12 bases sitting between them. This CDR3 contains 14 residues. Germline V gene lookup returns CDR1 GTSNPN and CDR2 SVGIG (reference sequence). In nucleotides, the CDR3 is TGTGCCTGGAGTCTAGGGGGGACAGGAAACACCATATATTTT. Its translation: CAWSLGGTGNTIYF.

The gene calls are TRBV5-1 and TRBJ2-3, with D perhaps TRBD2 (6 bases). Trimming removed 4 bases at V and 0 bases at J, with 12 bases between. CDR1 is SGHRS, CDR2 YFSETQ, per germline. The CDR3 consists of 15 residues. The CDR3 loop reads CASSPGGPSTDTQYF. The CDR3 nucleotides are TGCGCCAGCAGCCCCGGGGGACCTAGCACAGATACGCAGTATTTT. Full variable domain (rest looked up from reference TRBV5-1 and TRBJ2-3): KAGVTQTPRYLIKTRGQQVTLSCSPISGHRSVSWYQQTPGQGLQFLFEYFSETQRNKGNFPGRFSGRQFSNSRSEMNVSTLELGDSALYLCASSPGGPSTDTQYFGPGTRLTVL.

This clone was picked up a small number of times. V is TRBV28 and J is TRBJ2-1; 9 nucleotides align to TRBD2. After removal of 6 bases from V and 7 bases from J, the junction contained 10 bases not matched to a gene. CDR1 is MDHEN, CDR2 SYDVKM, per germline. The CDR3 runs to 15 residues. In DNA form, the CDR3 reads TGTGCCAGCAGCCGCCGAGGGACTAGCCGTAATGAGCAGTTCTTC. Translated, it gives CASSRRGTSRNEQFF.

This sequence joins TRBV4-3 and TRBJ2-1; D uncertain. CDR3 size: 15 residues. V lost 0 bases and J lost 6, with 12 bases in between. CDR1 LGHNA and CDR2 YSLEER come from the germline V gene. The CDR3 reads CASSQDRRPSNEQFF. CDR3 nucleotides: TGCGCCAGCAGCCAAGATAGGCGGCCGAGCAATGAGCAGTTCTTC.

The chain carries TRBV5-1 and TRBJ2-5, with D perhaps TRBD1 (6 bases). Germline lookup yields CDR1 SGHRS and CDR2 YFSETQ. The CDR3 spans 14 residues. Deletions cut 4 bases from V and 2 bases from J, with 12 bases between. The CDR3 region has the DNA TGCGCCAGCAGCCCGCCGAGGGGGCAAGAGACCCAGTACTTC. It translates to CASSPPRGQETQYF.

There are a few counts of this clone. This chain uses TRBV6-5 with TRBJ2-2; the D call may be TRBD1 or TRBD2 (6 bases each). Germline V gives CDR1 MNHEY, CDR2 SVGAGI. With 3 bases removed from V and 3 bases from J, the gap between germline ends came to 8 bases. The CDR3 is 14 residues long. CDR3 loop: CASSYRGDTGELFF. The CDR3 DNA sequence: TGTGCCAGCAGTTATAGGGGGGACACCGGGGAGCTGTTTTTT.

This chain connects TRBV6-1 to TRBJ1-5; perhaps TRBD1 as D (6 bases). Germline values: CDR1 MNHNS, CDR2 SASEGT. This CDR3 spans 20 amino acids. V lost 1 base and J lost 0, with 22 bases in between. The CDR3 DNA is TGTGCCAGCAGTGAAGGGATAGGGGGGGCGTTACTCGTTAGCAATCAGCCCCAGCATTTT. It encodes CASSEGIGGALLVSNQPQHF.

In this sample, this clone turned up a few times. CDR3 loop: CASSYRGLPPLRETQYF. In DNA, the CDR3 is TGTGCCAGCAGTTATCGGGGGTTACCCCCCTTACGAGAGACCCAGTACTTC. The chain has TRBV27 and TRBJ2-5, with D possibly being TRBD2 (6 bases). There are 17 residues in the CDR3. V was clipped by 4 bases and J by 4 bases, with 22 bases between them. Germline lookup yields CDR1 MNHEY and CDR2 SMNVEV (reference sequence).

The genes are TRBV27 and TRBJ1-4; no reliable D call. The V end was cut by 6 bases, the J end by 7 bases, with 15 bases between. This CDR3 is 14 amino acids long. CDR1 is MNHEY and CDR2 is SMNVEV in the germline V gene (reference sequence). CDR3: CASRLRSYSEKLFF. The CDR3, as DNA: TGTGCCAGCAGGCTCAGGAGTTATTCTGAAAAACTGTTTTTT.

Here the CDR3 DNA reads TGCAGCGTACTAGGGGGCACCGGGGAGCTGTTTTTT. Its translation is CSVLGGTGELFF. The chain links TRBV29-1 to TRBJ2-2, with D tentatively TRBD1 (6 bases). Looked up from germline, CDR1 is SQVTM and CDR2 is ANQGSEA. Trimming stripped 6 bases from V and 4 bases from J, with 9 bases between. The CDR3 runs 12 residues.

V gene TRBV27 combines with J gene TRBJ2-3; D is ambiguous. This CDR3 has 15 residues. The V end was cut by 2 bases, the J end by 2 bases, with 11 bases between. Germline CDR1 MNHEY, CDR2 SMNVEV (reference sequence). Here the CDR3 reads CASSLNRPATDTQYF. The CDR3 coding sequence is TGTGCCAGCAGTTTAAATCGCCCTGCCACAGATACGCAGTATTTT.

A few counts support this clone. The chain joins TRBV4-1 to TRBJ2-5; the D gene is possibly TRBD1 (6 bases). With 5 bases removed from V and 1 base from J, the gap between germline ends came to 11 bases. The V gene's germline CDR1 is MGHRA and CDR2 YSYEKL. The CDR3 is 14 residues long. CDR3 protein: CASSTRQVQETQYF. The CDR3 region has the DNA TGCGCCAGCAGCACACGACAGGTCCAAGAGACCCAGTACTTC.

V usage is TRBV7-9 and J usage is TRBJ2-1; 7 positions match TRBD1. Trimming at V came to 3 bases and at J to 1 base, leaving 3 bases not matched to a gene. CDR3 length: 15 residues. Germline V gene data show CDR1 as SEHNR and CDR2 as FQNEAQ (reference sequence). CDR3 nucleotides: TGTGCCAGCAGCTTCGACAGGGTGTCCTACAATGAGCAGTTCTTC. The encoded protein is CASSFDRVSYNEQFF.

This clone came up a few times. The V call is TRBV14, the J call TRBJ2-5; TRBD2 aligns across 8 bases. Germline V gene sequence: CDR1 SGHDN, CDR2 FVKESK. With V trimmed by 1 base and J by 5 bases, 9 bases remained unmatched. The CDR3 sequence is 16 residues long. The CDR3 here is CASSQVAGGRPETQYF. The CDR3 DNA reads TGTGCCAGCAGCCAAGTTGCGGGGGGACGTCCGGAGACCCAGTACTTC. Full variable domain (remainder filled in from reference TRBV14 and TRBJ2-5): EAGVTQFPSHSVIEKGQTVTLRCDPISGHDNLYWYRRVMGKEIKFLLHFVKESKQDESGMPNNRFLAERTGGTYSTLKVQPAELEDSGVYFCASSQVAGGRPETQYFGPGTRLLVL.

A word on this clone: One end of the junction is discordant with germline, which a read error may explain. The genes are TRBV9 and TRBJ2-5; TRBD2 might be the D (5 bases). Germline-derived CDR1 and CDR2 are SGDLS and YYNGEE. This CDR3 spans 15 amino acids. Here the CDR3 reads CASSVDPRGREAQYF. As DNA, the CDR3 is TGTGCCAGCAGCGTAGACCCCCGGGGAAGAGAGGCCCAGTACTTC.